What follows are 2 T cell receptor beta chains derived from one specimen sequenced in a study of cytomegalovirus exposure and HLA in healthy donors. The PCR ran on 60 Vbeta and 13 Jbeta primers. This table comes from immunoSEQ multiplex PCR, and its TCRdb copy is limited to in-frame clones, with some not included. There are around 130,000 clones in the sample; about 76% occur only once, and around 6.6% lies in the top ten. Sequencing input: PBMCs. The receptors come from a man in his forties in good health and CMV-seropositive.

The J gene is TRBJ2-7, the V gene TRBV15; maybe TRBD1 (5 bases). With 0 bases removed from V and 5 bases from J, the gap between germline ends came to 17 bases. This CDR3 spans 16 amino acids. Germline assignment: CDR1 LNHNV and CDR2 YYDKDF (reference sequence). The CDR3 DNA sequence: TGTGCCACCAGCAGAGATCCCAGCAGGGCAGGGAACGAGCAGTACTTC. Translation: CATSRDPSRAGNEQYF.

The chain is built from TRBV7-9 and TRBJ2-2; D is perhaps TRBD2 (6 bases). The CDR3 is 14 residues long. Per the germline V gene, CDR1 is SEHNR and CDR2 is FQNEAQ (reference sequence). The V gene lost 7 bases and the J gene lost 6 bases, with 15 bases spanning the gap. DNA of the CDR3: TGTGCCAGCATCCGGGACTCCCCTCCCGGGGAGCTGTTTTTT. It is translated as CASIRDSPPGELFF.